Below, 20 T cell receptor beta chains from the same sample are listed, as sequenced in a study of beta chain features in type 1 diabetes. The study reverse transcribed the entire isolated RNA, so it sequenced expressed TCRB transcripts. Here immunoSEQ multiplex PCR was the method, and the copy in TCRdb shows in-frame clones only, minus some. Of some 44,000 clones listed, around 50% are singletons. Source material: stem cell memory CD4+ T cells from blood. All receptors come from a woman in her twenties or thirties in good health.

The genes are TRBV5-4 and TRBJ2-2; 7 bases fit TRBD1. CDR3 length: 14 amino acids. Germline loops: CDR1 SGHNT, CDR2 YYREEE (reference sequence). The junction had 3 bases not matched to a gene; V was cut back by 6 bases and J by 1 base. The CDR3 region is CASKGQLNTGELFF. For the CDR3, the DNA is TGTGCCAGCAAGGGACAGTTGAACACCGGGGAGCTGTTTTTT.

This chain's CDR3 is CASKRTGGVYEKLFF. The DNA for the CDR3 is TGTGCCAGCAAGAGAACAGGGGGAGTTTATGAAAAACTGTTTTTT. The J gene is TRBJ1-4, the V gene TRBV2; 8 nucleotides agree with TRBD1. V was pared by 7 bases and J by 6 bases, with 10 bases of the junction left unmatched. The CDR3 extends over 15 amino acids. Germline CDR1 and CDR2: SNHLY and FYNNEI.

The rearrangement links TRBV7-2 to TRBJ1-5; a weak D match, TRBD1 (6 bases). This CDR3 is 14 amino acids long. Trimming pared 5 bases from V and 1 base from J, leaving 9 bases between. Germline V gene data show CDR1 as SGHTA and CDR2 as FQGNSA. The CDR3 loop reads CASSLQGSNQPQHF. In nucleotides, the CDR3 is TGTGCCAGCAGCCTACAGGGAAGCAATCAGCCCCAGCATTTT.

A few counts support this clone. J is TRBJ2-1 and V is TRBV6-5, with TRBD1 matching 7 bases. Per the germline V gene, CDR1 is MNHEY and CDR2 is SVGAGI. With 7 bases clipped from V and 7 bases from J, the junction kept 1 base outside the gene matches. CDR3 length equals 11 residues. CDR3 nucleotide sequence: TGTGCCAGCACCAGGGGGAATGAGCAGTTCTTC. It yields the protein CASTRGNEQFF.

The V and J genes are TRBV11-2 and TRBJ1-4; perhaps TRBD1 as D (6 bases). V lost 5 bases to trimming and J lost 4 bases, with 17 bases between them. This CDR3 is built from 16 residues. CDR1 and CDR2 from the germline V gene are SGHAT and FQNNGV. The CDR3 here is CASSPGSGVGNEKLFF. As DNA, the CDR3 is TGTGCCAGCAGCCCCGGCTCAGGGGTGGGTAATGAAAAACTGTTTTTT.

This clone appeared a single time. The genes are TRBV18 and TRBJ1-5; no definite D call. The germline CDR1 and CDR2 sequences are KGHSH and LQKENI. This CDR3 comprises 16 residues. V dropped 2 bases and J dropped 7 bases, with 18 bases sitting between them. In DNA, the CDR3 is TGTGCCAGCTCACCAAGGTTGCGGGGTGGCGGGCAGCCCCAGCATTTT. It translates to CASSPRLRGGGQPQHF. The full variable domain, in which reference TRBV18 and TRBJ1-5 provide the parts outside the CDR3, is NAGVMQNPRHLVRRRGQEARLRCSPMKGHSHVYWYRQLPEEGLKFMVYLQKENIIDESGMPKERFSAEFPKEGPSILRIQQVVRGDSAAYFCASSPRLRGGGQPQHFGDGTRLSIL.

V is TRBV18 and J is TRBJ2-2, with D possibly TRBD2 on 5 matching bases. V shed 4 bases and J shed 0 bases, with 18 bases lying between them. CDR3 size: 18 residues. CDR1 is KGHSH and CDR2 is LQKENI in the germline V gene. CDR3: CASSLESMVGTNTGELFF. In nucleotides, the CDR3 is TGTGCCAGCTCACTCGAATCGATGGTCGGGACGAACACCGGGGAGCTGTTTTTT.

The chain joins TRBV28 to TRBJ2-2; D is uncertain. Trimming removed 2 bases from V and 4 bases from J, with 8 bases in between. CDR3 length: 14 amino acids. The germline CDR1 and CDR2 sequences are MDHEN and SYDVKM. CDR3 bases: TGTGCCAGCAGTTTAGATGCGGTCACCGGGGAGCTGTTTTTT. It specifies CASSLDAVTGELFF.

In its sample, this clone was seen once. The chain couples TRBV7-2 to TRBJ2-5; 9 positions match TRBD1. This CDR3 is 15 amino acids long. Losses at the gene ends were 7 bases for V and 5 bases for J; bases not matched to a gene: 11. Germline CDR1 and CDR2: SGHTA and FQGNSA. CDR3: CASNHLDRGRETQYF. DNA of the CDR3: TGTGCCAGCAACCACCTGGACAGGGGACGGGAGACCCAGTACTTC.

CDR3 DNA: TGCAGCGTTGATGGGGCCGGGACAGGGCTCAACAATGAGCAGTTCTTC. This sequence encodes CSVDGAGTGLNNEQFF. The chain employs TRBV29-1 and TRBJ2-1; 9 positions agree with TRBD1. The CDR3 contains 16 residues. Germline V gives CDR1 SQVTM, CDR2 ANQGSEA. Unmatched junction bases numbered 11, after V lost 3 bases and J lost 5 bases.

This chain's CDR3 is CASNSGGYEQYF. CDR3 sequence (DNA): TGTGCCAGCAATTCAGGGGGCTACGAGCAGTACTTC. The V gene is TRBV6-6, the J gene TRBJ2-7, with 7 bases identical to TRBD1. V was pared by 7 bases and J by 3 bases, with 3 bases of the junction left unmatched. This CDR3 comprises 12 residues. CDR1 MNHNY and CDR2 SVGAGI come from the germline V gene (reference sequence).

The CDR3 reads CSVNRVLGNEQFF. The DNA for the CDR3 is TGCAGCGTGAACAGGGTTTTGGGCAATGAGCAGTTCTTC. The chain links TRBV29-1 to TRBJ2-1; TRBD1 might be the D (6 bases). Trimming cost V 6 bases and J 6 bases, with 15 bases left between them. This CDR3 spans 13 amino acids. Germline V gene lookup returns CDR1 SQVTM and CDR2 ANQGSEA.

The genes are TRBV7-9 and TRBJ2-3; D is possibly TRBD1 (5 bases). Deletions cut 7 bases from V and 0 bases from J, with 14 bases between. The CDR3 spans 15 residues. The germline gives CDR1 SEHNR, CDR2 FQNEAQ (reference sequence). This chain's CDR3 is CASTPRRASTDTQYF. The CDR3 DNA reads TGTGCCAGCACCCCCCGCAGGGCTAGCACAGATACGCAGTATTTT. The full variable domain, in which reference TRBV7-9 and TRBJ2-3 provide the parts outside the CDR3, is DTGVSQNPRHKITKRGQNVTFRCDPISEHNRLYWYRQTLGQGPEFLTYFQNEAQLEKSRLLSDRFSAERPKGSFSTLEIQRTEQGDSAMYLCASTPRRASTDTQYFGPGTRLTVL.

The V gene is TRBV7-3, the J gene TRBJ2-3, with 8 nucleotides matching TRBD2. The CDR3 is made up of 16 amino acids. V lost 2 bases and J lost 4; bases outside the gene matches: 8. The germline V gene has CDR1 SGHTA and CDR2 FQGTGA. The CDR3 region is CASSLRPAGEADTQYF. Written as DNA, the CDR3 is TGTGCCAGCAGCTTACGGCCAGCGGGAGAAGCAGATACGCAGTATTTT.

V is TRBV18 and J is TRBJ2-1; TRBD2 agrees at 8 bases. V lost 2 bases and J lost 5; bases outside the gene matches: 5. CDR1 is KGHSH, CDR2 LQKENI, per germline. CDR3 length: 15 residues. The CDR3 DNA follows: TGTGCCAGCTCACCAAGGACTAGCAGACACAATGAGCAGTTCTTC. It codes for CASSPRTSRHNEQFF.

This clone was observed a handful of times. Distinct nucleotide sequences in the sample also encode this CDR3. This rearrangement joins TRBV20-1 to TRBJ1-1; D uncertain. Between the trimmed V and J ends, which lost 6 bases and 0 bases, there was a span of 5 bases. Germline CDR1 is DFQATT and CDR2 is SNEGSKA (reference sequence). The CDR3 runs to 11 residues. CDR3 sequence: CSASLNTEAFF. In DNA form, the CDR3 reads TGCAGTGCCTCCCTGAACACTGAAGCTTTCTTT.

The genes are TRBV11-1 and TRBJ2-7, with 7 bases matching TRBD1. The CDR3 is 16 residues long. In germline, CDR1 is SGHAT, CDR2 FQDESV (reference sequence). Losses at the gene ends were 5 bases for V and 4 bases for J; bases not matched to a gene: 14. The CDR3 sequence is CASSPSPGQFSYEQYF. In DNA form, the CDR3 reads TGTGCCAGCAGCCCTTCCCCGGGACAGTTTTCTTACGAGCAGTACTTC. The full variable domain, with the rest looked up from reference TRBV11-1 and TRBJ2-7, is EAEVAQSPRYKITEKSQAVAFWCDPISGHATLYWYRQILGQGPELLVQFQDESVVDDSQLPKDRFSAERLKGVDSTLKIQPAELGDSAMYLCASSPSPGQFSYEQYFGPGTRLTVT.

The gene calls are TRBV11-3 and TRBJ2-5, with D tentatively TRBD2 (5 bases). Deletions cut 0 bases from V and 2 bases from J, with 10 bases between. The CDR3 length is 15 residues. Per germline, CDR1 SGHNT and CDR2 YENEEA. As DNA, the CDR3 is TGTGCCAGCAGCTTAGATGGGAGCAGACAAGAGACCCAGTACTTC. It encodes CASSLDGSRQETQYF. Full variable domain (remainder filled in from reference TRBV11-3 and TRBJ2-5): EAGVVQSPRYKIIEKKQPVAFWCNPISGHNTLYWYLQNLGQGPELLIRYENEEAVDDSQLPKDRFSAERLKGVDSTLKIQPAELGDSAVYLCASSLDGSRQETQYFGPGTRLLVL.

V usage is TRBV9 and J usage is TRBJ2-3, with 8 bases identical to TRBD2. With V trimmed by 0 bases and J by 1 base, 1 base remained unmatched. The CDR3 runs 15 residues. CDR1 and CDR2 from the germline V gene are SGDLS and YYNGEE. The CDR3 DNA reads as TGTGCCAGCAGCGTAGACGGGGGGGGCACAGATACGCAGTATTTT. Translated, it gives CASSVDGGGTDTQYF.

The V and J genes are TRBV11-2 and TRBJ2-1; 10 bases line up with TRBD2. Germline CDR1 and CDR2: SGHAT and FQNNGV. V dropped 5 bases and J dropped 5; count of bases not matched to a gene: 6. This CDR3 region has 15 residues. Here the CDR3 DNA reads TGTGCCAGCAGCAGGACTAGCGGAGCCGACAATGAGCAGTTCTTC. Its protein product is CASSRTSGADNEQFF.